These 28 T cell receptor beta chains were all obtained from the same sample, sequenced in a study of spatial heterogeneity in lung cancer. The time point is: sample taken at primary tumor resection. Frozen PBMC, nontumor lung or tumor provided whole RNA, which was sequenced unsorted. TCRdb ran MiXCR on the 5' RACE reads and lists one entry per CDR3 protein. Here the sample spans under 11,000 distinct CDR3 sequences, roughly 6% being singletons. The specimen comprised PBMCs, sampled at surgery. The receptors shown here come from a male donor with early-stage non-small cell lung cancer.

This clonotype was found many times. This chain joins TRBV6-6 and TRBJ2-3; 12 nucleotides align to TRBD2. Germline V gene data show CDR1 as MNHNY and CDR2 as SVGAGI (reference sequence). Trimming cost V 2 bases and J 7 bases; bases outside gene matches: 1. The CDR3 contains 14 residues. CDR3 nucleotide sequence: TGTGCCAGCAGTTACCGGACTAGCGGGAATACGCAGTATTTT. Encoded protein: CASSYRTSGNTQYF.

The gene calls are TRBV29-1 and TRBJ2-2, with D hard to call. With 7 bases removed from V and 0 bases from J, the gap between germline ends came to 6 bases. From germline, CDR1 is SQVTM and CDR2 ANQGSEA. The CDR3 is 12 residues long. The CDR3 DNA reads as TGCAGCGCCCGCACGAACACCGGGGAGCTGTTTTTT. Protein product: CSARTNTGELFF.

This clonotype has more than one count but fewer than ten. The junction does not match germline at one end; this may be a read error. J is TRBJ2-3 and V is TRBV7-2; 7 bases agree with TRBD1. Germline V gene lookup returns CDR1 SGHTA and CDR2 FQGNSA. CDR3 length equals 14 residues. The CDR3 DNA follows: TGTGCCAGCAGCTTTAACAGGGGCACGGATACGCAGTATTTT. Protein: CASSFNRGTDTQYF.

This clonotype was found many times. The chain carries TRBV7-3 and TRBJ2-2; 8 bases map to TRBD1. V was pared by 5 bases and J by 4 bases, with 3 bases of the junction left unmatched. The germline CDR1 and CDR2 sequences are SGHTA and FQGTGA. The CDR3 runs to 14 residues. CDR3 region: CASSPDRGTGELFF. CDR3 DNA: TGTGCCAGCAGCCCAGACAGGGGCACCGGGGAGCTGTTTTTT.

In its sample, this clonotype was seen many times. DNA of the CDR3: TGTGCCAGCAAGGGGGATTCTCAAGAGACCCAGTACTTC. Translated: CASKGDSQETQYF. The J gene is TRBJ2-5, the V gene TRBV7-2; D is possibly TRBD1 (6 bases). The CDR3 totals 13 residues. The V gene lost 7 bases and the J gene lost 2 bases, with 11 bases spanning the gap. Germline-derived CDR1 and CDR2 are SGHTA and FQGNSA.

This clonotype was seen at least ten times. CDR3 sequence: CASRSDRNTEAFF. The CDR3 DNA sequence: TGTGCCAGCAGATCGGACAGGAACACTGAAGCTTTCTTT. V gene TRBV7-2 combines with J gene TRBJ1-1, with TRBD1 as a possible D gene (6 bases). V lost 6 bases and J lost 1, with 9 bases in between. Germline V lookup: CDR1 SGHTA, CDR2 FQGNSA. CDR3 size: 13 residues.

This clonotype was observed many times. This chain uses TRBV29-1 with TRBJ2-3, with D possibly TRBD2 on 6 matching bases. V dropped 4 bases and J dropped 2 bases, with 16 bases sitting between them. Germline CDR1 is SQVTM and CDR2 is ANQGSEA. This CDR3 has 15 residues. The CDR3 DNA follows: TGCAGCGTTGCAATTGCCGGGAGCCACACAGATACGCAGTATTTT. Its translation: CSVAIAGSHTDTQYF.

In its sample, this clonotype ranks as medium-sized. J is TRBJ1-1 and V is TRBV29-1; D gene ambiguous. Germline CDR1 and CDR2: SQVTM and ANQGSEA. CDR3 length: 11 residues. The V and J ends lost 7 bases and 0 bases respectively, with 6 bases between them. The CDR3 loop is CSGSLNTEAFF. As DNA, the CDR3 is TGCAGCGGAAGCCTGAACACTGAAGCTTTCTTT.

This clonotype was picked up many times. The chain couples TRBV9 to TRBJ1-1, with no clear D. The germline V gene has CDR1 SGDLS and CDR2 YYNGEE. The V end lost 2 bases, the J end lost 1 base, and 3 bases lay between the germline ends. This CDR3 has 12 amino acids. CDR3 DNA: TGTGCCAGCAGCGTCTCGAACACTGAAGCTTTCTTT. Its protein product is CASSVSNTEAFF.

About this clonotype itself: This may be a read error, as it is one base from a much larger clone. CDR3 protein: CASLPRDYTF. The CDR3 DNA reads as TGTGCCAGCCTGCCTAGGGACTACACCTTC. The V gene is TRBV25-1, the J gene TRBJ1-2; no firm D call. The CDR3 is 10 amino acids. V lost 8 bases and J 10 bases, leaving 11 bases between the germline ends. The germline V gene encodes CDR1 MGHDK and CDR2 SYGVNS.

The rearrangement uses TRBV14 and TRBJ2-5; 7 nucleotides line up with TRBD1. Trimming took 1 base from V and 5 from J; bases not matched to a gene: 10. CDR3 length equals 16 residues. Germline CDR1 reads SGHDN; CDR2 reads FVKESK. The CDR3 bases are TGTGCCAGCAGCCAAGGGAGACAGGGCGTTCGGGAGACCCAGTACTTC. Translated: CASSQGRQGVRETQYF.

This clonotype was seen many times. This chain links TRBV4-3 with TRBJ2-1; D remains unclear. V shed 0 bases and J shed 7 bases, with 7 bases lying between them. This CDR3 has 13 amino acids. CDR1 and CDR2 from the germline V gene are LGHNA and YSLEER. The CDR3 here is CASSQEGWNEQFF. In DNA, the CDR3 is TGCGCCAGCAGCCAAGAGGGCTGGAATGAGCAGTTCTTC.

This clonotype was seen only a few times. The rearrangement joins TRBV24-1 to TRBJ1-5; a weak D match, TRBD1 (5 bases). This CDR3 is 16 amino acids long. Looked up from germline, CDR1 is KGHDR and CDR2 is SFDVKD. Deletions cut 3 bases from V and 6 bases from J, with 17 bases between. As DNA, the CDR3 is TGTGCCACCAGTGATCCATTCGGGACTAAAATTCAGCCCCAGCATTTT. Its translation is CATSDPFGTKIQPQHF.

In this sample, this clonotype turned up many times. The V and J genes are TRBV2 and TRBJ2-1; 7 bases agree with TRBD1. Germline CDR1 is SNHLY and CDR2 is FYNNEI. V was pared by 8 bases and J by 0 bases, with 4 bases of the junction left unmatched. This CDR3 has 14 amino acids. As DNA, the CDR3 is TGTGCCAGCGGTAGGGACAGCTCCTACAATGAGCAGTTCTTC. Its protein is CASGRDSSYNEQFF. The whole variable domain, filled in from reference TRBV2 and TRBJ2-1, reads EPEVTQTPSHQVTQMGQEVILRCVPISNHLYFYWYRQILGQKVEFLVSFYNNEISEKSEIFDDQFSVERPDGSNFTLKIRSTKLEDSAMYFCASGRDSSYNEQFFGPGTRLTVL.

This chain's CDR3 is CASSPQTSGSGAHEQYF. Written as DNA, the CDR3 is TGTGCCAGCAGCCCTCAGACTAGCGGGAGTGGGGCCCACGAGCAGTACTTC. The gene calls are TRBV7-9 and TRBJ2-7, with 12 bases identical to TRBD2. After removal of 5 bases from V and 5 bases from J, the junction contained 13 bases not matched to a gene. The CDR3 totals 17 residues. Germline CDR1 SEHNR, CDR2 FQNEAQ (reference sequence). Filled out from reference TRBV7-9 and TRBJ2-7, the complete variable domain reads DTGVSQNPRHKITKRGQNVTFRCDPISEHNRLYWYRQTLGQGPEFLTYFQNEAQLEKSRLLSDRFSAERPKGSFSTLEIQRTEQGDSAMYLCASSPQTSGSGAHEQYFGPGTRLTVT.

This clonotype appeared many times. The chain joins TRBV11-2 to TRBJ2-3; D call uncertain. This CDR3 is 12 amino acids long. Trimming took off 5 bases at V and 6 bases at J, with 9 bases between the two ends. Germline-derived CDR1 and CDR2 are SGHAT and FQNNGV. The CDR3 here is CASSVVRDTQYF. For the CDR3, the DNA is TGTGCCAGCAGCGTAGTACGGGATACGCAGTATTTT.

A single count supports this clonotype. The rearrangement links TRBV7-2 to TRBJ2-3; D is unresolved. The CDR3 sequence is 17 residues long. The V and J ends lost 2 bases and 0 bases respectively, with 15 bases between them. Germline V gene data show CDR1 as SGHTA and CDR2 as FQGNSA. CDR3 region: CASSLWAKSGSTDTQYF. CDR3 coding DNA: TGTGCCAGCAGCTTATGGGCTAAATCCGGCAGCACAGATACGCAGTATTTT.

CDR3 nucleotide sequence: TGCGCCAGCAGTCAACCCAGATCACGACAGACAGCCAACATCTCCTACGAGCAGTACTTC. This translates into CASSQPRSRQTANISYEQYF. The V call is TRBV23-1, the J call TRBJ2-7; possible D gene TRBD1, 5 bases. TRBV23-1 is recorded as an ORF, its role being uncertain. The CDR3 has 20 amino acids. V was shortened by 2 bases and J by 0 bases, with 26 bases between the two germline ends.

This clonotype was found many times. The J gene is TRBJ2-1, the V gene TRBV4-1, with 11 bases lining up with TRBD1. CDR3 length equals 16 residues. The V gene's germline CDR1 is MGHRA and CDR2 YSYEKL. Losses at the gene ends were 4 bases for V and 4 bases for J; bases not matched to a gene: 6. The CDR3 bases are TGCGCCAGCAGCCTCCGCGGACAGGGGGCTTACAATGAGCAGTTCTTC. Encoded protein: CASSLRGQGAYNEQFF.

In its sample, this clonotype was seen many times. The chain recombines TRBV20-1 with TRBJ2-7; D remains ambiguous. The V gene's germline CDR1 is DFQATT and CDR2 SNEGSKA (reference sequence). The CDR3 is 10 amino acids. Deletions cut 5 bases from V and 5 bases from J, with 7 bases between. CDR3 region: CSASSNEQYF. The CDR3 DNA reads TGCAGTGCTTCGTCAAACGAGCAGTACTTC.

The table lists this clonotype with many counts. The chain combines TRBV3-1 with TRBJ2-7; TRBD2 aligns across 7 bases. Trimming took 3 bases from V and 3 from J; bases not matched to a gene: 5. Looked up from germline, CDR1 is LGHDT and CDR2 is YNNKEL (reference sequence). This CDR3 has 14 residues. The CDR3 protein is CASSHSGGGYEQYF. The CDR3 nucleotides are TGTGCCAGCAGCCACTCCGGCGGGGGCTACGAGCAGTACTTC.

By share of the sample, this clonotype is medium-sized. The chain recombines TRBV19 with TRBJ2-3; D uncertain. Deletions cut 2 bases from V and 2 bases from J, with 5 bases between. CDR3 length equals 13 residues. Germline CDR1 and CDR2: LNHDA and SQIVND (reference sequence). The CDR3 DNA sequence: TGTGCCAGTAGTATAACTACCACAGATACGCAGTATTTT. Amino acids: CASSITTTDTQYF.

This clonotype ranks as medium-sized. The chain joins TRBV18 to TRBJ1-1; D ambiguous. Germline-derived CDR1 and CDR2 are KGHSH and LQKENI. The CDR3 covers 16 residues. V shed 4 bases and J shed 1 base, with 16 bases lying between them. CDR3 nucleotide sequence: TGTGCCAGCTCACTCTTAGAGCTGTCAGGGAACACTGAAGCTTTCTTT. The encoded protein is CASSLLELSGNTEAFF.

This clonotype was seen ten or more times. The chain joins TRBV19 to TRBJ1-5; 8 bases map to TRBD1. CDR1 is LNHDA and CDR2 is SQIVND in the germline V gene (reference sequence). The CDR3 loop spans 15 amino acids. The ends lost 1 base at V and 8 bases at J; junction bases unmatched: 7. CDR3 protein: CASSIVAGGNEPQHF. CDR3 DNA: TGTGCCAGTAGTATAGTGGCAGGGGGCAACGAGCCCCAGCATTTT.

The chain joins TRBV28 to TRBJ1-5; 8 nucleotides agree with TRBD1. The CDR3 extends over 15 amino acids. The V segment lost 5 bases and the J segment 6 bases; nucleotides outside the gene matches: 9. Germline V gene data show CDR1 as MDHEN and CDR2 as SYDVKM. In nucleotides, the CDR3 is TGTGCCAGCAGTCCCCCGGACAGGGTGGGTCAGCCCCAGCATTTT. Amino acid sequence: CASSPPDRVGQPQHF.

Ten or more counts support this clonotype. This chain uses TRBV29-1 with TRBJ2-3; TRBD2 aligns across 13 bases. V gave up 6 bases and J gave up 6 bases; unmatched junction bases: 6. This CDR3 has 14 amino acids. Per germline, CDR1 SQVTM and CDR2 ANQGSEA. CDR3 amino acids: CSVRTSGSWDTQYF. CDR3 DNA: TGCAGCGTAAGGACTAGCGGGAGTTGGGATACGCAGTATTTT.

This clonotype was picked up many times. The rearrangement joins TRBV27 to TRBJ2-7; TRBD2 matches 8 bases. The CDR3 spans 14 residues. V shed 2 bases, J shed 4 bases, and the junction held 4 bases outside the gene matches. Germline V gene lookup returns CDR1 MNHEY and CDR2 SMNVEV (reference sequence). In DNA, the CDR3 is TGTGCCAGCAGTTTAGGCGCTAGCGGGTACGAGCAGTACTTC. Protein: CASSLGASGYEQYF.

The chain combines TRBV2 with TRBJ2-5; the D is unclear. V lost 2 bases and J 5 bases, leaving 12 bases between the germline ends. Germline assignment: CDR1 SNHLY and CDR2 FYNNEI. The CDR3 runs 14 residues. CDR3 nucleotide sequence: TGTGCCAGCAGTGAATTTGTAGGGTCGGAGACCCAGTACTTC. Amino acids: CASSEFVGSETQYF.